This passage covers 26 T cell receptor beta chains from one sample sequenced in a study of untreated major depressive disorder. General study results and limits: TRBV05-01 (Vbeta 5.1) usage was higher in CD4+ T cells of depressed patients than controls.

The antigens of these receptors remain unknown. Libraries were prepared by immunoSEQ multiplex PCR; TCRdb keeps only in-frame clonotypes and omits some of them. The data contain some 27,000 clones, about nine tenths of them singletons. Specimen: CD4+ T cells from PBMCs. These receptors all come from a woman aged 30 to 39 with major depressive disorder.

The genes are TRBV19 and TRBJ1-1, with unresolved D. Germline CDR1 is LNHDA and CDR2 is SQIVND (reference sequence). Trimming stripped 7 bases from V and 3 bases from J, with 6 bases between. This CDR3 is built from 11 residues. CDR3 coding DNA: TGTGCCAGTACCTTTTACACTGAAGCTTTCTTT. Translation: CASTFYTEAFF. The whole variable domain, remainder taken from reference TRBV19 and TRBJ1-1, is DGGITQSPKYLFRKEGQNVTLSCEQNLNHDAMYWYRQDPGQGLRLIYYSQIVNDFQKGDIAEGYSVSREKKESFPLTVTSAQKNPTAFYLCASTFYTEAFFGQGTRLTVV.

V usage is TRBV19 and J usage is TRBJ1-2; D ambiguous. Looked up from germline, CDR1 is LNHDA and CDR2 is SQIVND (reference sequence). The CDR3 runs to 13 residues. V dropped 4 bases and J dropped 5 bases, with 11 bases sitting between them. DNA for the CDR3: TGTGCCAGTAGTAGGGGAATCCGGTATGGCTACACCTTC. Protein: CASSRGIRYGYTF.

The chain couples TRBV15 to TRBJ2-7, with D hard to call. The germline V gene has CDR1 LNHNV and CDR2 YYDKDF (reference sequence). V was clipped by 0 bases and J by 4 bases, with 13 bases between them. CDR3 length: 15 residues. CDR3: CATSRDKRPVYEQYF. Written as DNA, the CDR3 is TGTGCCACCAGCAGAGATAAGAGGCCGGTATACGAGCAGTACTTC.

The chain combines TRBV7-3 with TRBJ1-4; D is undetermined. This CDR3 comprises 16 residues. The germline gives CDR1 SGHTA, CDR2 FQGTGA. V was clipped by 6 bases and J by 10 bases, with 24 bases between them. The CDR3 sequence: CASRPLSWVMFGKLFF. DNA for the CDR3: TGTGCCAGCAGGCCTCTCTCCTGGGTAATGTTCGGAAAACTGTTTTTT.

The chain combines TRBV10-3 with TRBJ1-1; 7 positions match TRBD1. Germline V gene lookup returns CDR1 ENHRY and CDR2 SYGVKD. The CDR3 consists of 16 residues. The ends lost 2 bases at V and 2 bases at J; junction bases unmatched: 8. The CDR3 sequence: CAISEGPGQINTEAFF. The CDR3 coding sequence is TGTGCCATCAGTGAGGGACCGGGACAGATAAACACTGAAGCTTTCTTT.

J is TRBJ2-1 and V is TRBV10-3; 8 bases align to TRBD2. V shed 3 bases and J 7 bases; nucleotides not matched to a gene: 2. Germline V CDR1 and CDR2: ENHRY, SYGVKD. This CDR3 spans 13 amino acids. The CDR3 nucleotides read TGTGCCATCAGTGAACTAGCGGAAAATGAGCAGTTCTTC. Amino acids: CAISELAENEQFF.

CDR3 amino acids: CASSLTTGGGYEQYF. CDR3 DNA: TGTGCCAGCAGCCTAACGACAGGGGGCGGCTACGAGCAGTACTTC. J is TRBJ2-7 and V is TRBV11-1; 10 bases match TRBD1. The CDR3 covers 15 residues. Germline loops: CDR1 SGHAT, CDR2 FQDESV (reference sequence). V lost 5 bases to trimming and J lost 3 bases; unmatched junction nucleotides: 7.

The J gene is TRBJ1-1, the V gene TRBV5-6; D gene uncertain. This CDR3 region has 14 residues. Deletions cut 4 bases from V and 2 bases from J, with 12 bases between. The germline V gene encodes CDR1 SGHDT and CDR2 YYEEEE. In nucleotides, the CDR3 is TGTGCCAGCAGCAGGAGGTGGGAAAACACTGAAGCTTTCTTT. Translated, it gives CASSRRWENTEAFF.

The chain employs TRBV5-6 and TRBJ2-3, with D possibly called TRBD1 or TRBD2 (6 bases each). V lost 4 bases to trimming and J lost 0 bases, with 12 bases between them. The CDR3 consists of 15 residues. Looked up from germline, CDR1 is SGHDT and CDR2 is YYEEEE. This chain's CDR3 is CASSPRGPSTDTQYF. DNA for the CDR3: TGTGCCAGCAGCCCCCGGGGGCCTAGCACAGATACGCAGTATTTT.

In its sample, this clone was seen once. The CDR3 DNA sequence: TGCGCCAGCAGCTTGTCCACCCGAAGGGGAGATACGCAGTATTTT. Encoded protein: CASSLSTRRGDTQYF. The chain uses TRBV5-1 and TRBJ2-3; weak D call: TRBD1 (5 bases). The V end was cut by 1 base, the J end by 5 bases, with 14 bases between. The germline gives CDR1 SGHRS, CDR2 YFSETQ. The CDR3 loop spans 15 amino acids.

The genes are TRBV7-9 and TRBJ2-3; D possibly corresponds to TRBD1 (5 bases). V lost 4 bases and J 3 bases, leaving 8 bases between the germline ends. The CDR3 loop spans 13 amino acids. The germline V gene encodes CDR1 SEHNR and CDR2 FQNEAQ (reference sequence). CDR3 sequence reads: CASSSWTTDTQYF. In DNA form, the CDR3 reads TGTGCCAGCAGCTCATGGACAACAGATACGCAGTATTTT.

This chain connects TRBV14 to TRBJ2-7, with no clear D. The germline CDR1 and CDR2 sequences are SGHDN and FVKESK. The CDR3 totals 13 residues. V gave up 1 base and J gave up 6 bases, with 10 bases separating them. The CDR3 DNA sequence: TGTGCCAGCAGCCAAGTCCCTAGGTCCGAGCAGTACTTC. Encoded protein: CASSQVPRSEQYF. Supplemented by reference TRBV14 and TRBJ2-7, the full variable domain reads EAGVTQFPSHSVIEKGQTVTLRCDPISGHDNLYWYRRVMGKEIKFLLHFVKESKQDESGMPNNRFLAERTGGTYSTLKVQPAELEDSGVYFCASSQVPRSEQYFGPGTRLTVT.

This clone occurred once. The chain links TRBV6-1 to TRBJ1-2; a weak D match, TRBD1 (5 bases). The germline V and J ends were trimmed by 7 bases and 6 bases, with 12 bases remaining between them. This CDR3 is 12 amino acids long. Germline CDR1 reads MNHNS; CDR2 reads SASEGT. As DNA, the CDR3 is TGTGCCAGCACTGATTGGGGGAATGGCTACACCTTC. It encodes CASTDWGNGYTF.

The rearrangement links TRBV9 to TRBJ2-1, with TRBD2 matching over 10 bases. The CDR3 length is 16 residues. Trimming at V came to 0 bases and at J to 9 bases, leaving 9 bases not matched to a gene. Germline CDR1 and CDR2: SGDLS and YYNGEE. The CDR3 sequence is CASSVVASGGLGEQFF. CDR3 DNA sequence: TGTGCCAGCAGCGTAGTAGCTAGCGGGGGTTTGGGTGAGCAGTTCTTC.

The rearrangement joins TRBV9 to TRBJ2-1, with a tentative D call TRBD2 (5 bases). The germline CDR1 and CDR2 sequences are SGDLS and YYNGEE. This CDR3 is built from 15 residues. V lost 0 bases and J lost 6, with 13 bases in between. In DNA, the CDR3 is TGTGCCAGCAGCGTAGCGGGATCGGGGAGCAATGAGCAGTTCTTC. Translating it yields CASSVAGSGSNEQFF.

The chain couples TRBV5-4 to TRBJ2-3, with a weak D call TRBD2 (5 bases). CDR3 size: 13 residues. V shed 4 bases and J shed 4 bases, with 10 bases lying between them. Germline V gene sequence: CDR1 SGHNT, CDR2 YYREEE (reference sequence). The CDR3 DNA is TGTGCCAGCAGCCGGAGGTTCGCAGATACGCAGTATTTT. Amino acids: CASSRRFADTQYF.

The chain has TRBV7-2 and TRBJ2-3; TRBD2 matches 8 bases. CDR1 and CDR2 (germline): SGHTA, FQGNSA. The CDR3 has 15 residues. Trimming took 5 bases from V and 6 from J; bases not matched to a gene: 10. CDR3 region: CASSILAGTGDTQYF. The CDR3 nucleotides read TGTGCCAGCAGCATTCTAGCGGGTACAGGGGATACGCAGTATTTT.

The V and J genes are TRBV7-9 and TRBJ2-3; D gene ambiguous. V lost 1 base to trimming and J lost 9 bases, with 8 bases between them. Germline V gives CDR1 SEHNR, CDR2 FQNEAQ (reference sequence). The CDR3 spans 12 residues. Here the CDR3 reads CASSLEYATQYF. The CDR3 bases are TGTGCCAGCAGCTTAGAGTACGCGACGCAGTATTTT.

The chain employs TRBV7-9 and TRBJ2-1, with TRBD1 matching 7 bases. The CDR3 has 15 amino acids. CDR1 is SEHNR and CDR2 is FQNEAQ in the germline V gene (reference sequence). The J segment lost 4 bases and the V segment lost 5 bases, leaving 8 bases of the junction unmatched. The CDR3 DNA reads TGTGCCAGCAGCCCGACAGGGCTGTCTTACAATGAGCAGTTCTTC. This codes for CASSPTGLSYNEQFF.

CDR3 residues: CASSRGLIGYEQYF. The DNA of the CDR3 is TGTGCCAGTAGTAGGGGACTAATCGGATACGAGCAGTACTTC. This chain links TRBV19 with TRBJ2-7; 7 nucleotides align to TRBD2. Germline loops: CDR1 LNHDA, CDR2 SQIVND (reference sequence). The CDR3 covers 14 residues. V lost 4 bases and J lost 4; bases outside the gene matches: 7.

V gene TRBV14 combines with J gene TRBJ1-2; 8 nucleotides agree with TRBD1. Germline values: CDR1 SGHDN, CDR2 FVKESK. J was trimmed by 3 bases and V by 4 bases; bases with no gene match: 4. The CDR3 covers 14 residues. CDR3 bases: TGTGCCAGCAGCCTTAGGACAGGGTACTATGGCTACACCTTC. It is translated as CASSLRTGYYGYTF.

This clone was detected once. The V and J genes are TRBV5-1 and TRBJ1-6, with D unclear. V was cut by 3 bases and J by 9 bases, with 10 bases left in between. The CDR3 runs 13 residues. CDR1 SGHRS and CDR2 YFSETQ come from the germline V gene. CDR3 amino acids: CASSSDGFSPLHF. In nucleotides, the CDR3 is TGCGCCAGCAGCTCCGACGGATTTTCACCCCTCCACTTT.

V usage is TRBV11-3 and J usage is TRBJ2-2, with D perhaps given as TRBD1 or TRBD2 (6 bases each). Germline V gene data show CDR1 as SGHNT and CDR2 as YENEEA. CDR3 size: 14 residues. Trimming pared 3 bases from V and 4 bases from J, leaving 9 bases between. The CDR3 here is CASSFRGPTGELFF. CDR3 bases: TGTGCCAGCAGCTTCCGGGGGCCCACCGGGGAGCTGTTTTTT.

The chain carries TRBV10-3 and TRBJ1-5; D uncertain. The CDR3 length is 14 residues. Germline V gene lookup returns CDR1 ENHRY and CDR2 SYGVKD. V lost 3 bases and J 2 bases, leaving 8 bases between the germline ends. This CDR3 reads CAISDTRGNQPQHF. The CDR3, as DNA: TGTGCCATCAGTGATACCCGGGGCAATCAGCCCCAGCATTTT.

The rearrangement links TRBV29-1 to TRBJ1-2; D uncertain. The CDR3 sequence is 11 residues long. V lost 4 bases and J 4 bases, leaving 7 bases between the germline ends. Germline assignment: CDR1 SQVTM and CDR2 ANQGSEA. In DNA, the CDR3 is TGCAGCGTTGGGGGTTTCTATGGCTACACCTTC. This sequence encodes CSVGGFYGYTF.

This CDR3 is CASSQVFQGQGRQPQHF. As DNA, the CDR3 is TGCGCCAGCAGTCAAGTCTTCCAGGGACAGGGACGACAGCCCCAGCATTTT. V usage is TRBV23-1 and J usage is TRBJ1-5; 9 bases are a match to TRBD1. TRBV23-1 is marked as an open reading frame, function uncertain. The CDR3 runs 17 residues. Losses at the gene ends were 2 bases for V and 7 bases for J; bases not matched to a gene: 12.